These 18 T cell receptor beta chains were all obtained from the same sample, sequenced in a study of blood T cell dynamics during melanoma immunotherapy. Clones were read by immunoSEQ multiplex PCR, and TCRdb kept only the in-frame ones, dropping some. The sample lists over 10,000 clones, about 93% occurring once. Time point reported: week 3, after first cycle of checkpoint inhibitor. Sample: effector memory CD8+ T cells from blood, taken from a patient treated with checkpoint blockade. These receptors originate from a human donor with melanoma.

CDR3 region: CASSLPLGQQTYEQYF. The CDR3 nucleotides read TGTGCCAGCAGCTTACCCCTGGGACAGCAGACCTACGAGCAGTACTTC. This chain links TRBV11-2 with TRBJ2-7, with 7 bases lining up with TRBD1. The length of the CDR3 is 16 residues. Trimming cost V 2 bases and J 2 bases; bases outside gene matches: 9. The V gene's germline CDR1 is SGHAT and CDR2 FQNNGV.

The V call is TRBV19, the J call TRBJ2-3, with D unresolved. Trimming cost V 5 bases and J 4 bases, with 16 bases left between them. The CDR3 totals 15 residues. Looked up from germline, CDR1 is LNHDA and CDR2 is SQIVND (reference sequence). This CDR3 reads CASSPRQGPPDTQYF. In DNA form, the CDR3 reads TGTGCCAGTAGTCCTAGACAAGGGCCCCCAGATACGCAGTATTTT.

J is TRBJ1-1 and V is TRBV19; D gene uncertain. Germline V gene sequence: CDR1 LNHDA, CDR2 SQIVND (reference sequence). V lost 5 bases to trimming and J lost 1 base, with 5 bases between them. The CDR3 extends over 12 amino acids. The CDR3 is CASSWENTEAFF. The DNA of the CDR3 is TGTGCCAGTAGTTGGGAGAACACTGAAGCTTTCTTT.

This clone occurred once. V and J are TRBV10-1 and TRBJ2-1; 8 bases match TRBD2. Germline trimming cut 3 bases from V and 6 bases from J; bases unmatched to any gene: 4. This CDR3 is 14 amino acids long. Germline V gene sequence: CDR1 WNHNN, CDR2 SYGVQD (reference sequence). CDR3 coding DNA: TGCGCCAGCAGTGAATGGGCGGGAGGCAATGAGCAGTTCTTC. Protein: CASSEWAGGNEQFF.

The chain carries TRBV7-9 and TRBJ2-3; 8 bases match TRBD2. V gave up 5 bases and J gave up 4 bases; unmatched junction bases: 5. Germline V CDR1 and CDR2: SEHNR, FQNEAQ (reference sequence). CDR3 length: 14 amino acids. The CDR3 sequence is CASSERELADTQYF. In nucleotides, the CDR3 is TGTGCCAGCAGCGAGCGGGAGTTGGCAGATACGCAGTATTTT.

The chain is built from TRBV4-3 and TRBJ2-3; no definite D call. Germline V gives CDR1 LGHNA, CDR2 YSLEER. Trimming stripped 4 bases from V and 3 bases from J, with 8 bases between. This CDR3 spans 13 amino acids. CDR3 sequence: CASSLGRTDTQYF. DNA of the CDR3: TGCGCCAGCAGCCTCGGCCGGACAGATACGCAGTATTTT.

The rearrangement joins TRBV10-2 to TRBJ2-4, with 7 bases aligning to TRBD2. With 0 bases clipped from V and 1 base from J, the junction kept 3 bases outside the gene matches. CDR1 is WSHSY and CDR2 is SAAADI in the germline V gene. The CDR3 is made up of 16 amino acids. This chain's CDR3 is CASSESGGVAKNIQYF. The CDR3 nucleotides read TGCGCCAGCAGTGAGTCGGGAGGGGTGGCCAAAAACATTCAGTACTTC.

V and J are TRBV10-2 and TRBJ2-3; D not resolved. Trimming stripped 3 bases from V and 5 bases from J, with 3 bases between. The CDR3 length is 11 residues. The germline V gene encodes CDR1 WSHSY and CDR2 SAAADI. DNA of the CDR3: TGCGCCAGCAGTGACCAAGATACGCAGTATTTT. Amino acid sequence: CASSDQDTQYF.

The chain couples TRBV5-4 to TRBJ2-1, with 7 nucleotides matching TRBD2. Per germline, CDR1 SGHNT and CDR2 YYREEE (reference sequence). J gave up 4 bases and V 6 bases, and 13 bases lay outside the gene matches. The CDR3 has 16 amino acids. DNA for the CDR3: TGTGCCAGCACCCGAGGGACTACCTTACCGTACAATGAGCAGTTCTTC. Its translation is CASTRGTTLPYNEQFF.

The chain links TRBV14 to TRBJ2-5, with TRBD1 identical over 7 bases. This CDR3 is 17 amino acids long. CDR1 is SGHDN and CDR2 is FVKESK in the germline V gene. After removal of 0 bases from V and 4 bases from J, the junction contained 11 bases not matched to a gene. The CDR3 spells CASSQDFWDSPLETQYF. CDR3 coding DNA: TGTGCCAGCAGCCAAGATTTTTGGGACAGCCCTTTAGAGACCCAGTACTTC.

The chain couples TRBV6-6 to TRBJ2-1, with 14 bases matching TRBD2. Germline loops: CDR1 MNHNY, CDR2 SVGAGI (reference sequence). The trim removed 6 bases at V and 9 bases at J, leaving 7 bases unmatched. The CDR3 loop spans 15 amino acids. For the CDR3, the DNA is TGTGCCAGCAGCCCCGGACTAGCGGGAGGTGGTGAGCAGTTCTTC. Protein product: CASSPGLAGGGEQFF.

There are a few counts of this clone. Here the CDR3 reads CSATGTGRGTEAFF. In DNA form, the CDR3 reads TGCAGCGCCACGGGGACAGGGAGAGGGACTGAAGCTTTCTTT. The V call is TRBV29-1, the J call TRBJ1-1, with 9 bases lining up with TRBD1. Per germline, CDR1 SQVTM and CDR2 ANQGSEA. V shed 7 bases and J 5 bases; nucleotides not matched to a gene: 11. The CDR3 totals 14 residues.

This clone was found once. V usage is TRBV7-9 and J usage is TRBJ2-5; 10 bases match TRBD2. V lost 5 bases, J lost 5 bases, and 11 bases stayed unmatched. This CDR3 has 16 amino acids. Per germline, CDR1 SEHNR and CDR2 FQNEAQ (reference sequence). For the CDR3, the DNA is TGTGCCAGCAGCCTAATCCAGCGGGAGGGCCGGGAGACCCAGTACTTC. Protein: CASSLIQREGRETQYF.

The chain combines TRBV28 with TRBJ1-6; 7 positions agree with TRBD1. CDR1 is MDHEN, CDR2 SYDVKM, per germline. This CDR3 contains 16 residues. V shed 4 bases, J shed 11 bases, and the junction held 14 bases outside the gene matches. The DNA for the CDR3 is TGTGCCAGCAGTTCACTAGGGACAGTCCAAAGAGCACCCCTCCACTTT. Amino acid sequence: CASSSLGTVQRAPLHF. Full variable domain (missing parts from reference TRBV28 and TRBJ1-6): DVKVTQSSRYLVKRTGEKVFLECVQDMDHENMFWYRQDPGLGLRLIYFSYDVKMKEKGDIPEGYSVSREKKERFSLILESASTNQTSMYLCASSSLGTVQRAPLHFGNGTRLTVT.

The CDR3 region is CASSLAVRYEQYF. CDR3 coding DNA: TGTGCCAGCAGTTTAGCGGTTCGCTACGAGCAGTACTTC. The chain employs TRBV27 and TRBJ2-7, with D unclear. The V end was cut by 2 bases, the J end by 3 bases, with 8 bases between. The CDR3 consists of 13 residues. The germline CDR1 and CDR2 sequences are MNHEY and SMNVEV (reference sequence).

The J gene is TRBJ2-1, the V gene TRBV27, with 10 bases aligning to TRBD2. Trimming removed 6 bases from V and 7 bases from J; junction bases left unmatched: 9. Germline assignment: CDR1 MNHEY and CDR2 SMNVEV (reference sequence). The CDR3 length is 15 residues. CDR3 DNA sequence: TGTGCCAGCAGAACTAGCGGGAATACGTGGAATGAGCAGTTCTTC. Translation gives CASRTSGNTWNEQFF.

This rearrangement joins TRBV13 to TRBJ2-7; TRBD2 matches 8 bases. In germline, CDR1 is PRHDT, CDR2 FYEKMQ (reference sequence). V lost 1 base, J lost 4 bases, and 6 bases stayed unmatched. The CDR3 length is 15 residues. The CDR3 DNA sequence: TGTGCCAGCAGCTTAGAAGGAGCGGGAGAATACGAGCAGTACTTC. It yields the protein CASSLEGAGEYEQYF.

The chain has TRBV7-2 and TRBJ2-5; D perhaps matches TRBD2 (5 bases). CDR3 length: 14 amino acids. Germline lookup yields CDR1 SGHTA and CDR2 FQGNSA. Trimming took off 5 bases at V and 5 bases at J, with 15 bases between the two ends. DNA for the CDR3: TGTGCCAGCAGCCCCTCAACTAGGTGGGAGACCCAGTACTTC. Its translation is CASSPSTRWETQYF.